This TCR beta chain appears in the sequencing data of a study of blood T cell repertoires in COVID-19. At the level of the study: Specimens from acute and convalescent COVID-19 originated in the United States, Italy and Spain. In each case, the material was cDNA or gDNA derived from T cells, B-cell-depleted T cells, or PBMCs.

Seattle's enrolled individuals joined amid active infection and were then monitored longitudinally. Here immunoSEQ multiplex PCR was the method, and the copy in TCRdb shows in-frame clones only, minus some. The profile shows some 130,000 clones, around 88% of them singletons. Looked up from germline, CDR1 is SGHRS and CDR2 is YFSETQ. The CDR3 is made up of 16 amino acids. V dropped 0 bases and J dropped 5 bases, with 14 bases sitting between them. This rearrangement joins TRBV5-1 to TRBJ1-4; no clear D gene. Sequencing was performed on peripheral blood. The clonotype originates from a man aged 55 to 70 with COVID-19, enrolled during active disease. The CDR3 sequence: CASSLAGKGGNEKLFF. The CDR3 DNA is TGCGCCAGCAGCTTGGCCGGTAAGGGAGGAAATGAAAAACTGTTTTTT.